These T cell receptor beta chains were read from a single sample in a study of CD8 T cells in ankylosing spondylitis. TCRdb processed the 5' RACE reads anew with MiXCR; each CDR3 protein has one entry. This sample has under 200,000 distinct CDR3 sequences, with 9.8% found just once. Sequenced input: blood, either unsorted or a sorted T cell fraction (not recorded which). The receptor set was obtained from a female donor with ankylosing spondylitis or in good health (not recorded which). The CDR3 runs from the conserved cysteine through the conserved F or W. The order of the fields is D gene, V gene, clone size, J gene, CDR3 protein, CDR3 DNA. The D gene is left open where the match is weak. Expanded clones get a size class; other rows say once, few or many, or leave the size out.

>.|TRBV12-3/TRBV12-4|few|TRBJ1-5
CASSLGQPNQPQHF
TGTGCCAGCAGTTTAGGACAACCAAATCAGCCCCAGCATTTT
>TRBD2|TRBV4-2|.|TRBJ2-1
CASSQEGLAGGYNEQFF
TGTGCCAGCAGCCAAGAGGGACTAGCGGGAGGATACAATGAGCAGTTCTTC
>TRBD2|TRBV2|few|TRBJ2-1
CASSESLLVGLVEGEQFF
TGTGCCAGCAGTGAGTCCCTATTAGTCGGACTAGTAGAGGGTGAGCAGTTCTTC
>.|TRBV7-9|.|TRBJ1-3
CASSLDVDSGNTIYF
TGTGCCAGCAGCTTAGATGTGGACTCTGGAAACACCATATATTTT
>TRBD1|TRBV5-1|few|TRBJ1-1
CASSLAMGQGGLLNTEAFF
TGCGCCAGCAGCTTGGCCATGGGACAGGGAGGCCTTTTGAACACTGAAGCTTTCTTT
>TRBD1|TRBV5-5|.|TRBJ1-1
CASSGQGNIVNTEAFF
TGTGCCAGCAGCGGACAGGGTAATATCGTAAACACTGAAGCTTTCTTT
>.|TRBV5-1|many|TRBJ2-3
CASSLLGVADTQYF
TGCGCCAGCAGCTTGTTAGGGGTAGCAGATACGCAGTATTTT
>TRBD2|TRBV4-1|.|TRBJ2-1
CASSQDRLAGGYNEQFF
TGCGCCAGCAGCCAAGATAGGCTAGCGGGAGGGTACAATGAGCAGTTCTTC
>.|TRBV4-2|many|TRBJ2-1
CASSPDPVESSYNEQFF
TGTGCCAGCAGCCCCGATCCCGTTGAGAGCTCCTACAATGAGCAGTTCTTC
>TRBD1|TRBV11-2|many|TRBJ1-1
CASSQDRDRGLTEAFF
TGTGCCAGCAGCCAGGACCGGGACAGGGGGTTAACTGAAGCTTTCTTT
>.|TRBV7-8|few|TRBJ2-7
CASSLYRGRTYEQYF
TGTGCCAGCAGCTTGTATCGGGGGAGGACTTACGAGCAGTACTTC
>.|TRBV4-3|.|TRBJ2-1
CASSQGVGEQFF
TGCGCCAGCAGCCAAGGCGTTGGTGAGCAGTTCTTC
>TRBD1|TRBV13|few|TRBJ2-2
CAIKTGVGELFF
TGTGCCATTAAGACAGGGGTCGGGGAGCTGTTTTTT
>TRBD2|TRBV12-3/TRBV12-4|many|TRBJ2-4
CASSLHSGRGDIQYF
TGTGCCAGCAGTTTACATAGCGGGAGAGGGGACATTCAGTACTTC
>TRBD1|TRBV4-3|many|TRBJ1-3
CASSQGTGPGNTIYF
TGCGCCAGCAGCCAGGGGACAGGGCCTGGAAACACCATATATTTT
>.|TRBV7-9|many|TRBJ2-7
CASSPAGHLYEQYF
TGTGCCAGCAGCCCGGCGGGACACCTCTACGAGCAGTACTTC
>.|TRBV6-2/TRBV6-3|.|TRBJ1-1
CASSYMAGAEAFF
TGTGCCAGCAGTTACATGGCAGGGGCTGAAGCTTTCTTT
>.|TRBV13|.|TRBJ2-1
CARGPGLGGDYNEQFF
TGTGCCAGGGGCCCCGGCCTCGGGGGCGACTACAATGAGCAGTTCTTC
>.|TRBV5-6|few|TRBJ2-3
CASSGVGSTDTQYF
TGTGCCAGCAGCGGCGTGGGGAGCACAGATACGCAGTATTTT
>TRBD1|TRBV20-1|few|TRBJ2-1
CSARAGTGDENEQFF
TGCAGTGCGAGAGCCGGGACAGGGGACGAAAATGAGCAGTTCTTC
>.|TRBV2|.|TRBJ2-7
CASNPDLRGYEQYF
TGTGCTAGCAACCCGGACTTAAGGGGCTACGAGCAGTACTTC
>.|TRBV12-3/TRBV12-4|many|TRBJ2-3
CASVDVFTDTQYF
TGTGCCAGCGTTGACGTTTTTACGGATACGCAGTATTTT
>TRBD2|TRBV7-3|few|TRBJ2-1
CASSLRASGWDEQFF
TGTGCCAGCAGCTTAAGGGCTAGCGGTTGGGATGAGCAGTTCTTC
>.|TRBV7-2|few|TRBJ2-1
CASSLGWAGWQFF
TGTGCCAGCAGCTTAGGTTGGGCGGGATGGCAGTTCTTC
>TRBD1|TRBV7-2|many|TRBJ2-7
CASSFGTATYEQYF
TGTGCCAGCAGCTTCGGGACAGCCACCTACGAGCAGTACTTC
>.|TRBV4-3|.|TRBJ1-6
CASSDVMGGVVSPLHF
TGCGCCAGCAGCGACGTGATGGGAGGGGTAGTATCACCCCTCCACTTT
>.|TRBV7-9|few|TRBJ2-3
CASRSGPADTQYF
TGTGCCAGCAGATCCGGGCCGGCAGATACGCAGTATTTT
>.|TRBV4-3|.|TRBJ1-2
CASSPGEGGGYTF
TGCGCCAGCAGCCCCGGGGAGGGTGGCGGCTACACCTTC
>.|TRBV4-3|.|TRBJ1-1
CASSQDWGTEAFF
TGCGCCAGCAGCCAAGATTGGGGAACTGAAGCTTTCTTT
>.|TRBV4-3|.|TRBJ2-3
CASSQDAKSSTDTQYF
TGCGCCAGCAGCCAAGATGCCAAGTCTAGCACAGATACGCAGTATTTT
>TRBD1|TRBV6-5|.|TRBJ2-7
CASSEDRGGRYEQYF
TGTGCCAGCAGTGAAGACAGGGGGGGAAGGTACGAGCAGTACTTC
>.|TRBV7-9|many|TRBJ1-1
CASTSWPGEAFF
TGTGCCAGCACCAGTTGGCCGGGTGAAGCTTTCTTT
>TRBD1|TRBV5-5|many|TRBJ1-1
CASSRDRLNTEAFF
TGTGCCAGCAGCCGGGACAGGCTAAACACTGAAGCTTTCTTT
>.|TRBV7-2|many|TRBJ2-5
CASSLGTVTQYF
TGTGCCAGCAGCTTGGGGACGGTGACCCAGTACTTC
>.|TRBV5-6|few|TRBJ2-3
CASSLEKDTQYF
TGTGCCAGCAGCCTAGAAAAAGATACGCAGTATTTT
>.|TRBV12-3/TRBV12-4|many|TRBJ2-6
CASSLTISGANVLTF
TGTGCCAGCAGTTTAACAATCTCTGGGGCCAACGTCCTGACTTTC
>.|TRBV2|many|TRBJ2-5
CASSASEPWETQYF
TGTGCCAGCAGTGCTAGCGAGCCTTGGGAGACCCAGTACTTC
>TRBD1|TRBV6-1|few|TRBJ1-1
CASNGGQADTEAFF
TGTGCCAGCAACGGGGGACAGGCAGACACTGAAGCTTTCTTT
>.|TRBV25-1|.|TRBJ1-3
CASSDYNGPGNTIYF
TGTGCCAGCAGTGATTACAATGGGCCTGGAAACACCATATATTTT
>TRBD2|TRBV27|.|TRBJ2-3
CASRLAGEDTQYF
TGTGCCAGCAGGTTAGCGGGAGAAGATACGCAGTATTTT
>TRBD2|TRBV6-2/TRBV6-3|.|TRBJ2-1
CASSLLAGSTDEQFF
TGTGCCAGCAGCCTTCTAGCGGGATCCACCGATGAGCAGTTCTTC
>.|TRBV24-1|many|TRBJ2-1
CATSWPEAGDNEQFF
TGTGCCACCAGTTGGCCGGAGGCCGGAGATAATGAGCAGTTCTTC
>.|TRBV7-1|.|TRBJ1-2
CAMSSGTDYGYTF
TGTGCCATGAGCTCTGGGACGGACTATGGCTACACCTTC
>.|TRBV29-1|many|TRBJ2-6
CSPAPSGANVLTF
TGCAGCCCAGCCCCCTCTGGGGCCAACGTCCTGACTTTC
>.|TRBV6-4|few|TRBJ2-1
CASSPPLGGNEQFF
TGTGCCAGCAGCCCTCCGCTGGGCGGCAATGAGCAGTTCTTC
>.|TRBV29-1|.|TRBJ1-1
CSVEGERTEAFF
TGCAGCGTTGAGGGGGAACGGACTGAAGCTTTCTTT
>.|TRBV5-4|.|TRBJ2-7
CASSSSAGAVHEQYF
TGTGCCAGCAGCTCCTCCGCAGGGGCGGTCCACGAGCAGTACTTC
>.|TRBV5-6|.|TRBJ1-6
CASSLDPGADSPLHF
TGTGCCAGCAGCTTGGATCCGGGGGCCGATTCACCCCTCCACTTT
>.|TRBV7-9|many|TRBJ1-1
CASSTSGGWSEAFF
TGTGCCAGCAGCACCAGCGGGGGCTGGTCTGAAGCTTTCTTT
>.|TRBV28|many|TRBJ1-4
CASSRGVRPNEKLFF
TGTGCCAGCTCCCGTGGAGTACGGCCTAATGAAAAACTGTTTTTT
>.|TRBV15|many|TRBJ2-3
CATSINTGVTDTQYF
TGTGCCACCAGCATTAATACGGGAGTGACGGATACGCAGTATTTT
>TRBD2|TRBV27|few|TRBJ2-1
CASGSGTSGYNEQFF
TGTGCCAGCGGATCCGGGACTAGCGGCTACAATGAGCAGTTCTTC
>TRBD2|TRBV20-1|few|TRBJ2-1
CSALGGTSGRFNEQFF
TGCAGTGCCCTAGGGGGGACTAGCGGGAGATTCAATGAGCAGTTCTTC
>.|TRBV19|few|TRBJ2-1
CASGATAYNEQFF
TGTGCCAGTGGGGCGACAGCTTACAATGAGCAGTTCTTC
>TRBD2|TRBV9|many|TRBJ2-3
CASSSSGVTDTQYF
TGTGCCAGCAGCTCTAGCGGGGTCACAGATACGCAGTATTTT